The following is a T cell receptor (beta chain) sequence with its context. Its antigen is not known. With V trimmed by 5 bases and J by 7 bases, 6 bases remained unmatched. Germline V lookup: CDR1 LNHNV, CDR2 YYDKDF (reference sequence). This CDR3 region has 15 residues. This entry comes from a study of T cell responses to AZD1222 COVID-19 vaccine. Some second doses came at about 4 weeks and others at about 12 weeks; these were pooled. Measured with immunoSEQ multiplex PCR; TCRdb has only the in-frame clones, and not every one. Of under 150,000 clones listed, roughly 90% are singletons. Study results and limitations: Donors were mostly white British, more females; clonal diversity possibly underestimated. Among vaccine-associated CD4 TCRs, coverage spanned spike, with dominance at 160-218 and 743-854. Spike-specific TCR breadth and depth went up after people got two AZD1222 doses.

The sample consisted of peripheral blood, taken 28 days after the second AZD1222 dose. The sequence was collected from an adult who received the AZD1222 COVID-19 vaccine. The V gene is TRBV15, the J gene TRBJ2-1, with 12 bases aligning to TRBD2. The CDR3: CATSPGLAGPNEQFF. CDR3 in DNA: TGTGCCACCAGCCCTGGACTAGCGGGACCAAATGAGCAGTTCTTC.